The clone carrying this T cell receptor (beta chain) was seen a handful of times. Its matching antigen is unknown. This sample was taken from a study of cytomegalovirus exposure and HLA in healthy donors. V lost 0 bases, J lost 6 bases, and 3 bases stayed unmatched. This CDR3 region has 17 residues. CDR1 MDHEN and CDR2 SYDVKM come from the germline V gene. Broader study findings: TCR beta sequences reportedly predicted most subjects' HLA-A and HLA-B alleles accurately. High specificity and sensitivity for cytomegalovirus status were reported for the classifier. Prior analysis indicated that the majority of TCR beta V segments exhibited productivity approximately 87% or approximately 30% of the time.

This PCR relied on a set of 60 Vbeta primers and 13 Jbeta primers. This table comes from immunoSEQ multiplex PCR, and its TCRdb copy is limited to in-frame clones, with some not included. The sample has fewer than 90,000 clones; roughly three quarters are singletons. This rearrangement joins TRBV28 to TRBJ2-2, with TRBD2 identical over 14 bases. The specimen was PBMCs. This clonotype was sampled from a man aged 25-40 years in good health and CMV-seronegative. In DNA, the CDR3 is TGTGCCAGCAGTTTATGGAGACTAGCGGGAGGGCCCGGGGAGCTGTTTTTT. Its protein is CASSLWRLAGGPGELFF.